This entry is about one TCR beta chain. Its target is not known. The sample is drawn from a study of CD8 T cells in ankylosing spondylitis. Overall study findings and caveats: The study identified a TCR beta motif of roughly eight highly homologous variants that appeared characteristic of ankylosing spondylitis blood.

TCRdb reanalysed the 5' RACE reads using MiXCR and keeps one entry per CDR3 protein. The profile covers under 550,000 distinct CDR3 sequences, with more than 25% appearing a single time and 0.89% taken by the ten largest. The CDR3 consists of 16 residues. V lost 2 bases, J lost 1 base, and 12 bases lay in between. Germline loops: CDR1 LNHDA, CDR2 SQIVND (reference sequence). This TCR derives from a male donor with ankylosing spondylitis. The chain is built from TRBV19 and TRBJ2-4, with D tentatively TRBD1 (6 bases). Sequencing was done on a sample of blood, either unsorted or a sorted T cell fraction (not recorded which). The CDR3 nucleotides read TGTGCCAGTAGTATAAGGGGGAATTATGCCAAAAACATTCAGTACTTC. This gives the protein CASSIRGNYAKNIQYF.